This T cell receptor (beta chain) is drawn from a study of cytomegalovirus exposure and HLA in healthy donors. General study findings and limits: There were several of the most significant clusters that appeared linked to common viral pathogens in a later analysis. Other equally common chains were less clonally expanded than HLA-associated TCR beta chains, a later analysis showed. For presence/absence analyses, sequencing depth was assumed to be roughly uniform across donors.

V gave up 1 base and J gave up 1 base; unmatched junction bases: 2. Germline V gives CDR1 KGHSH, CDR2 LQKENI. This CDR3 has 17 residues. As for this clone: What it binds is not known.

PCR employed 60 Vbeta and 13 Jbeta primers. Sequencing was performed with immunoSEQ multiplex PCR; in TCRdb, only in-frame clones are kept and a portion is missing. The repertoire shows nearly 200,000 clones; the top ten hold 0.74%. This receptor was obtained from a boy aged 5-17 years in good health and CMV-seronegative. The V gene is TRBV18, the J gene TRBJ2-3, with 13 bases aligning to TRBD2. Material for sequencing was PBMCs. CDR3 residues: CASSPLGLAGGTDTQYF. DNA for the CDR3: TGTGCCAGCTCACCACTCGGACTAGCGGGGGGCACAGATACGCAGTATTTT.